This TCR beta chain was retrieved from a study of shared clonotypes between healthy human individuals. Findings and caveats of the study: The authors sampled blood alone, and tissue repertoires likely differ.

Sorted-subset replicate PCRs used around 200 ng DNA, approximately 33,000 T cell genomes. In the original analysis: Filtering of immunoSEQ junctional sequences could not match full-length read filtering. This table comes from immunoSEQ multiplex PCR, and its TCRdb copy is limited to in-frame clones, with some not included. V and J calls and clone size are copied from that table; D and trimming were computed from the DNA. The table includes hundreds of thousands of clones, about 95% detected once. Terminally differentiated effector memory CD45RA+ cells were excluded by CCR7 positive selection of CD45RO-negative cells. With respect to this clone: Its antigen is unknown.

The germline V gene has CDR1 MGHRA and CDR2 YSYEKL. This CDR3 contains 15 residues. V gave up 0 bases and J gave up 2 bases, with 11 bases separating them. The TCR originated in a woman aged 25-40 years in good health. Sequenced input: naive CD8+ T cells sorted from blood. The chain joins TRBV4-1 to TRBJ2-7; possible D gene TRBD2, 5 bases. Here the CDR3 DNA reads TGCGCCAGCAGCCAAGATCCTAGCTACACCTACGAGCAGTACTTC. Encoded protein: CASSQDPSYTYEQYF.